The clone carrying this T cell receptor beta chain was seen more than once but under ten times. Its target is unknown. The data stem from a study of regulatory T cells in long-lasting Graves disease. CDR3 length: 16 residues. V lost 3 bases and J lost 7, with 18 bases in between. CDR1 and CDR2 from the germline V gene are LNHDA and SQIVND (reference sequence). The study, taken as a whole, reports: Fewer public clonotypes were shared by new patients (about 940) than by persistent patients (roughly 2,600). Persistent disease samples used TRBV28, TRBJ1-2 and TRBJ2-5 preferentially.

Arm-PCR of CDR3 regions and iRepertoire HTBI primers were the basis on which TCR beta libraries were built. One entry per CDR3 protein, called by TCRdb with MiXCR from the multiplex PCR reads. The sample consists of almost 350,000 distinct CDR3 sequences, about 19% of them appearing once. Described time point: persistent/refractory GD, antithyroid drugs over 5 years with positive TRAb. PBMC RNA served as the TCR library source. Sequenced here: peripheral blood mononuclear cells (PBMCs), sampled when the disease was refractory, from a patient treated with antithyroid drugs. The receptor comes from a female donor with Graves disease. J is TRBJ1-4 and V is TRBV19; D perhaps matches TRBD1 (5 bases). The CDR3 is CASSMRGARHGEKLFF. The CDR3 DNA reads TGTGCCAGTAGTATGCGAGGGGCAAGGCACGGTGAAAAACTGTTTTTT.